Detailed here is one TCR beta chain. Its antigen is undetermined. These data originate in a study of cytomegalovirus exposure and HLA in healthy donors. Looking at the study overall: In a previous analysis, 117 million unique TCR beta sequences were found from 150 million to 200 million T cells.

In the PCR, 60 Vbeta and 13 Jbeta primers were used. Libraries were prepared by immunoSEQ multiplex PCR; TCRdb keeps only in-frame clonotypes and omits some of them. The data hold some 120,000 clones, with approximately 80% observed a single time. The length of the CDR3 is 15 residues. After removal of 6 bases from V and 3 bases from J, the junction contained 8 bases not matched to a gene. Germline CDR1 LNHDA, CDR2 SQIVND (reference sequence). Points from the study as a whole: Later on, a genetic analysis was performed. It linked a missense variant in DCLRE1C with V- and J-gene trimming of TCR beta. In an earlier analysis, productive rearrangement rates for most beta V segments clustered near 87% or 30%. The study carried out a later analysis of TCR beta sequences. It associated around 17,000 of them with specific HLA alleles at a false discovery rate of 0.05.

The specimen sequenced was PBMCs. The sequence was collected from a male donor in good health and CMV-seronegative. The gene calls are TRBV19 and TRBJ2-1; 7 positions match TRBD1. CDR3 region: CASSLSGTDYNEQFF. The CDR3 bases are TGTGCCAGTAGCCTGTCCGGGACAGACTACAATGAGCAGTTCTTC.